This T cell receptor (beta chain) was identified in a study of CD8 T cells in ankylosing spondylitis. Study results and caveats: Reactive arthritis synovial fluid and blood were previously reported to contain some motif variants. Clones linked to disease were reported to show significant enrichment in matched ankylosing spondylitis synovial fluid. A TCR beta motif made of about eight highly homologous variants seemed typical of ankylosing spondylitis blood.

The germline V gene encodes CDR1 SGHRS and CDR2 YFSETQ. V was pared by 0 bases and J by 6 bases, with 16 bases between. The CDR3 extends over 15 amino acids. This clonotype was recorded many times. Its matching antigen is unknown. 5'-RACE, quantitative and with molecular barcodes, yielded the TCR beta libraries. MiXCR was run by TCRdb on the 5' RACE reads, yielding one entry per CDR3 protein. Seen here are approximately 520,000 distinct CDR3 sequences, over 4% observed once, and the top ten hold around 3.5%. This chain uses TRBV5-1 with TRBJ2-7; D may be TRBD1 (7 bases). This clonotype originated in a male donor with ankylosing spondylitis. Material: blood, either unsorted or a sorted T cell fraction (not recorded which). Here the CDR3 reads CASSLALRQGLEQYF. CDR3 nucleotide sequence: TGCGCCAGCAGCTTGGCCTTGAGACAGGGACTCGAGCAGTACTTC.